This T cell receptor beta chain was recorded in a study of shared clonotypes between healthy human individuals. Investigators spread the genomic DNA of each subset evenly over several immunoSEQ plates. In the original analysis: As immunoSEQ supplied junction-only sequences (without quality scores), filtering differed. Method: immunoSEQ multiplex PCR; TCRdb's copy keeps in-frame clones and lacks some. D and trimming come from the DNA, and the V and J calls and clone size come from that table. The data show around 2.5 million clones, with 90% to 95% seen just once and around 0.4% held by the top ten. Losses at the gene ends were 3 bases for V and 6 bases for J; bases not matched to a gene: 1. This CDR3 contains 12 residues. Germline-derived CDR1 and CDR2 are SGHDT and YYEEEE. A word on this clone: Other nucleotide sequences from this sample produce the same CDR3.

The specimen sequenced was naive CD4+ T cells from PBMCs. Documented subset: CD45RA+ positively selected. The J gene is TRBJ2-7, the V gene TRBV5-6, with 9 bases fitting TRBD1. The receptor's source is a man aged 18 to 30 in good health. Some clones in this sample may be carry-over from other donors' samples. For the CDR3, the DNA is TGTGCCAGCAGCTCGGACAGGGGCGAGCAGTACTTC. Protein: CASSSDRGEQYF.